The subject of this entry is one TCR beta chain. Antigen specificity is unknown. The data are from a study of T cells after posttransplantation cyclophosphamide. Sampled 1 year posttransplant, controls received myeloablative marrow transplants, methotrexate and a calcineurin inhibitor. Points from the study as a whole: Donor CD8+ memory clones often dominated recipient blood repertoires at later times. Blood and skin or GI T cell repertoires showed limited TRB overlap. Recipient CMV seropositivity and CMV reactivation strongly tracked TRB clonality.

Generated by immunoSEQ multiplex PCR, the TCRdb table keeps only in-frame clones and is missing some. The profile covers some 16,000 clones, with almost 85% appearing a single time and less than 5.5% taken by the ten largest. Germline lookup yields CDR1 SGDLS and CDR2 YYNGEE. The CDR3 contains 16 residues. Trimming shortened V by 0 bases and J by 2 bases, and 13 bases separated the two germline ends. This receptor was taken from a young adult male patient who received an allogeneic stem cell transplant from a related donor, was CMV-positive, and had no GVHD. These T cells may partly come from the graft donor. The specimen was PBMCs, collected 371 days after allogeneic stem cell transplant with calcineurin inhibitor and methotrexate. The chain is built from TRBV9 and TRBJ2-3; D uncertain. CDR3 loop: CASSVVSGVSTDTQYF. The CDR3 DNA reads TGTGCCAGCAGCGTAGTATCCGGAGTTTCCACAGATACGCAGTATTTT.